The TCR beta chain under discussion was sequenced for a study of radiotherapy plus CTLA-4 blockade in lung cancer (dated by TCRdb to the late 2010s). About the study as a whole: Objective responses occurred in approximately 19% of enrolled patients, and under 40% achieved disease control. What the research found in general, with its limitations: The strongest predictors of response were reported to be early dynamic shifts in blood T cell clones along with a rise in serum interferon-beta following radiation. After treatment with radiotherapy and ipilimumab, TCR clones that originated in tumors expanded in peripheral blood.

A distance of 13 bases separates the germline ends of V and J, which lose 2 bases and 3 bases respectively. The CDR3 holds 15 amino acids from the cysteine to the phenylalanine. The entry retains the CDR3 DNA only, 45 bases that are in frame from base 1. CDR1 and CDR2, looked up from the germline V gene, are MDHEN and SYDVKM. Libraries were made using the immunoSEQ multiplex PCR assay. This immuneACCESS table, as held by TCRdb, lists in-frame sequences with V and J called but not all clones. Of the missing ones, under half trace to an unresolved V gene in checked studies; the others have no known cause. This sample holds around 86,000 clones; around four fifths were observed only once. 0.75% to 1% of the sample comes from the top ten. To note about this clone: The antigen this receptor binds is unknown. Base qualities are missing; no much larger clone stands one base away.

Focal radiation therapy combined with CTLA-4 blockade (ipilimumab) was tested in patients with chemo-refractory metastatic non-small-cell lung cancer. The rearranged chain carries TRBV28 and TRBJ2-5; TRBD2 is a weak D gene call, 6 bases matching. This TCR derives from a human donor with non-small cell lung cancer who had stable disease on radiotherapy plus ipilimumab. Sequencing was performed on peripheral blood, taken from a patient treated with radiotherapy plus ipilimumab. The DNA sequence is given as TGTGCCAGCAGTTTAGCGGGGAAAGGAGAAGAGACCCAGTACTTC. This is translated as CASSLAGKGEETQYF.